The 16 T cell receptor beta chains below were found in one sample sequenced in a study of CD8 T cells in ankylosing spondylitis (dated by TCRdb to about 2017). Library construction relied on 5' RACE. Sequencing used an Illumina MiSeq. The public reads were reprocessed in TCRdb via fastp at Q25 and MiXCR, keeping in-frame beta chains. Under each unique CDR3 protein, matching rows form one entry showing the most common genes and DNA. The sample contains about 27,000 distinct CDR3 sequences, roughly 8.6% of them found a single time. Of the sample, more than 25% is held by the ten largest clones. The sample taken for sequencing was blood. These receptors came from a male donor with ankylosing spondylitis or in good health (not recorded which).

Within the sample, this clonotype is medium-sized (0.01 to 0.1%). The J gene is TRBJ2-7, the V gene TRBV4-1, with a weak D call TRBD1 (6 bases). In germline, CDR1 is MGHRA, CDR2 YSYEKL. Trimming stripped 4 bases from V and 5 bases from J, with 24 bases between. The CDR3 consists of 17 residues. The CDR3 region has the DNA TGCGCCAGCAGCCGTCTCCTCACCGCAGGGGTTGGGGACGAGCAGTACTTC. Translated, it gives CASSRLLTAGVGDEQYF.

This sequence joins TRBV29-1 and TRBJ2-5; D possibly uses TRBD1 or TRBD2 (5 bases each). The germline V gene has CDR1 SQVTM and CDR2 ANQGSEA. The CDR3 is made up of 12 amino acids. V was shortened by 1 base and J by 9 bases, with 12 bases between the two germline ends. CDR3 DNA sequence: TGCAGCGTTGAAGCGGGACGGGTGGCCCAGTACTTC. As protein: CSVEAGRVAQYF.

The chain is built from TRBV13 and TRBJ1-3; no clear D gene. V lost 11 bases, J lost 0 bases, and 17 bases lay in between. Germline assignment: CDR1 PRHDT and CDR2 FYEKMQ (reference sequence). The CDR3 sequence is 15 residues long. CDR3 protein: CACNTGASSGNTIYF. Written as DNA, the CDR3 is TGTGCCTGCAATACGGGCGCCTCCTCTGGAAACACCATATATTTT.

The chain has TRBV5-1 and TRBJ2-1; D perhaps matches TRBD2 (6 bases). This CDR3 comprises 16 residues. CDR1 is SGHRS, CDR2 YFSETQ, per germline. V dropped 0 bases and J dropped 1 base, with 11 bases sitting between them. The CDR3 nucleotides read TGCGCCAGCAGCTTGGGCGCAGGGAGGTCCTACAATGAGCAGTTCTTC. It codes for CASSLGAGRSYNEQFF.

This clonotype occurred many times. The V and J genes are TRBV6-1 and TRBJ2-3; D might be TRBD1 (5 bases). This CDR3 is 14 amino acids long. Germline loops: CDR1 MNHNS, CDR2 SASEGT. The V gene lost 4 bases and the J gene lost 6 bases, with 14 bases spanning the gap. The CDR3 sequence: CASSGPRGPDTQYF. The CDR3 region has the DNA TGTGCCAGCAGTGGGCCTAGGGGCCCCGATACGCAGTATTTT.

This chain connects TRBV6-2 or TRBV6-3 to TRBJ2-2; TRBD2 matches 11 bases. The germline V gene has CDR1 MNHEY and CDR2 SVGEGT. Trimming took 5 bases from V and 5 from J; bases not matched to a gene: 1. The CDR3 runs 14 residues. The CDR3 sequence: CASSRLAGTGELFF. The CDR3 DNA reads TGTGCCAGCAGTAGACTAGCGGGGACCGGGGAGCTGTTTTTT.

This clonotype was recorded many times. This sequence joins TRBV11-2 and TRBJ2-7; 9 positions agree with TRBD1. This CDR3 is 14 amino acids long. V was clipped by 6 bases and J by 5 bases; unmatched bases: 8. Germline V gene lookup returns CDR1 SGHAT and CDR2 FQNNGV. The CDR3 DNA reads TGTGCCAGCAGGAGGTTGGACAGGGGCCACGAGCAGTACTTC. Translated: CASRRLDRGHEQYF.

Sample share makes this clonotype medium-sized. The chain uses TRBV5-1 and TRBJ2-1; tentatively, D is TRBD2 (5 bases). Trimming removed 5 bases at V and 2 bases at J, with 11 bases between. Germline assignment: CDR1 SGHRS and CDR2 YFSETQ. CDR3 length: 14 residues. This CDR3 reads CASRPSGTYNEQFF. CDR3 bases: TGCGCCAGCAGACCGAGCGGAACCTACAATGAGCAGTTCTTC.

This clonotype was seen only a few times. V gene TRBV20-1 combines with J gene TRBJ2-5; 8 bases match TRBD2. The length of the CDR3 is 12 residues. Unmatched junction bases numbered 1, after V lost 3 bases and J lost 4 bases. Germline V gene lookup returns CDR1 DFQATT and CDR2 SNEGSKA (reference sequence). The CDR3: CSASGRGETQYF. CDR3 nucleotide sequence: TGCAGTGCTAGCGGGAGGGGAGAGACCCAGTACTTC.

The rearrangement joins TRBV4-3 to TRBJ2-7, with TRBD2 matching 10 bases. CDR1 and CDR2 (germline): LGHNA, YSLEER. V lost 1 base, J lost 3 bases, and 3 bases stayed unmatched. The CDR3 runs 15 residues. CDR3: CASSQATSGVYEQYF. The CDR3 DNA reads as TGCGCCAGCAGCCAAGCTACTAGCGGGGTCTACGAGCAGTACTTC.

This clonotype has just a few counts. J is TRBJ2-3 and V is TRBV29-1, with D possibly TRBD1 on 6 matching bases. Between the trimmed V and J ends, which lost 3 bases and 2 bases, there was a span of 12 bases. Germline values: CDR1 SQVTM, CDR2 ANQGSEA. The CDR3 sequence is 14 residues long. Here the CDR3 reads CSVDQDRTTDTQYF. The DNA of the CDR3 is TGCAGCGTTGACCAGGACAGAACCACAGATACGCAGTATTTT.

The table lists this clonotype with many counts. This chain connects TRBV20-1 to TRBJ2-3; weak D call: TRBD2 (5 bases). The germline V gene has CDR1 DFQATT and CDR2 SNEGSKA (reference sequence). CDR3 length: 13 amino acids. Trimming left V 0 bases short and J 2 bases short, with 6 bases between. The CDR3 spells CSARERATDTQYF. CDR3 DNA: TGCAGTGCTAGAGAGCGGGCCACAGATACGCAGTATTTT.

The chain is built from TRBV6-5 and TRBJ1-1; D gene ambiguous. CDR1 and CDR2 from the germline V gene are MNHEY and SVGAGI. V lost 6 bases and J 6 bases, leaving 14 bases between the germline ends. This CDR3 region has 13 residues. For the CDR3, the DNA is TGTGCCAGCAGCCCCGGACCTGGTGCTGAAGCTTTCTTT. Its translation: CASSPGPGAEAFF.

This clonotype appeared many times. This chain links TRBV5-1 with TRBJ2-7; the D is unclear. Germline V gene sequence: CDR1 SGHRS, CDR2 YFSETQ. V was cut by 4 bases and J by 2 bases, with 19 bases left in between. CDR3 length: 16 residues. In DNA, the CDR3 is TGCGCCAGCAGCCCCACTGCCGGAACGACCACCTACGAGCAGTACTTC. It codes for CASSPTAGTTTYEQYF.

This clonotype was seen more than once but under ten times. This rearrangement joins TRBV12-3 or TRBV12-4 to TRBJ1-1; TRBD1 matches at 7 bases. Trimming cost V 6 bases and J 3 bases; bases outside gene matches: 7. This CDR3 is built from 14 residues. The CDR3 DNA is TGTGCCAGCAGCCTAACGACAGGGTACACTGAAGCTTTCTTT. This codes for CASSLTTGYTEAFF.

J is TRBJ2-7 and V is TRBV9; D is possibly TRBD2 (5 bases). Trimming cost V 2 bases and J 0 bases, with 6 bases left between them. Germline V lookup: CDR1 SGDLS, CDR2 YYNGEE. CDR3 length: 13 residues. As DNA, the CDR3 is TGTGCCAGCAGCGTGGGGAGCTCCTACGAGCAGTACTTC. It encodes CASSVGSSYEQYF.